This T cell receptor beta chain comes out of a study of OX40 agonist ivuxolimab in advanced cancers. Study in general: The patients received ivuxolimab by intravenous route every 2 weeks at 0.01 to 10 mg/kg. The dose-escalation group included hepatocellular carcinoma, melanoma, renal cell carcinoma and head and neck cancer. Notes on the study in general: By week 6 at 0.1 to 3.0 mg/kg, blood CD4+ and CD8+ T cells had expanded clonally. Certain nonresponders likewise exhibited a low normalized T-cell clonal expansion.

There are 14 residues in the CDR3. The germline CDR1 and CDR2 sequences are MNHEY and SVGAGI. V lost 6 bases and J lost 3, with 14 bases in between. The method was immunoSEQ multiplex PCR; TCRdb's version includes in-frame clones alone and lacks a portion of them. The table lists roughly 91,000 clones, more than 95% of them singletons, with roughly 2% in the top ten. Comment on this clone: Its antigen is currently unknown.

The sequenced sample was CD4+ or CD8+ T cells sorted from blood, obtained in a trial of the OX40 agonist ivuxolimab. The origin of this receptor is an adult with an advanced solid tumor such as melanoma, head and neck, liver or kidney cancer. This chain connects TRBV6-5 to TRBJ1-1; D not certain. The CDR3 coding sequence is TGTGCCAGCAGGGCCTATAAGTCTGACACTGAAGCTTTCTTT. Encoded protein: CASRAYKSDTEAFF.